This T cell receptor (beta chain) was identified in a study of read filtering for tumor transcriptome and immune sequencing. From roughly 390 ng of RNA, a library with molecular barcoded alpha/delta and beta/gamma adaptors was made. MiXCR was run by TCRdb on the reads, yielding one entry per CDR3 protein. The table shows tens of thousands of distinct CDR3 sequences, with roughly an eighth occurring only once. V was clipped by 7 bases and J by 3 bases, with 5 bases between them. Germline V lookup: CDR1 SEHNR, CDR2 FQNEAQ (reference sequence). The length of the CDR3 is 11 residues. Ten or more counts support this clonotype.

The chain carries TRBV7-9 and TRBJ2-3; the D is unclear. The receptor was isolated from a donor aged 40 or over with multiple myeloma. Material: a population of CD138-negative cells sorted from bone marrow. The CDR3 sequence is CASNMTDTQYF. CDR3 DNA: TGTGCCAGCAACATGACAGATACGCAGTATTTT.